This T cell receptor (beta chain) was found in a study of glioma-infiltrating T cells after dendritic cell vaccination. Overall study context: Three intradermal dendritic cell vaccine injections were given every two weeks. Study-wide findings and caveats: Patients with more pretreatment TILs had longer time to progression and survival.

TCRdb's table, derived via immunoSEQ multiplex PCR, lists solely in-frame clones and lacks some. The sample carries roughly 80,000 clones, around 87% recorded once. This clone came up once. The antigen is undetermined. This sample's time point: after dendritic cell vaccination, including at tumor progression/relapse. The sample consisted of blood, taken after dendritic cell vaccination. The sequence derives from a human donor with glioblastoma.

CDR3 residues: CASSSPGQQFYGYTF. For the CDR3, the DNA is TGTGCCAGCAGTTCCCCGGGACAGCAATTCTATGGCTACACCTTC. The gene calls are TRBV28 and TRBJ1-2; 7 bases line up with TRBD1. Germline CDR1 and CDR2: MDHEN and SYDVKM. The CDR3 consists of 15 residues. V lost 4 bases and J lost 4; bases outside the gene matches: 9.